Shown below are 26 T cell receptor beta chains from a single sample sequenced in a study of CD8+ T cells in alopecia areata. cDNA prepared by RNA extraction and subsequent reverse transcription served as the template for sequencing. Only in-frame clones appear in the TCRdb table, and some are missing; sequencing was by immunoSEQ multiplex PCR. Among roughly 150,000 clones, under 60% were seen once, and the ten largest hold just under 20%. The material sequenced was CD8+ T cells sorted from blood, taken at week 0. These receptors all stem from a human donor with alopecia areata.

CDR3 residues: CSVRGGLVSTGELFF. DNA for the CDR3: TGCAGCGTTCGGGGGGGCTTGGTCTCCACCGGGGAGCTGTTTTTT. V is TRBV29-1 and J is TRBJ2-2; 8 nucleotides match TRBD2. Germline assignment: CDR1 SQVTM and CDR2 ANQGSEA. The CDR3 sequence is 15 residues long. V gave up 5 bases and J gave up 4 bases; unmatched junction bases: 9.

The chain has TRBV29-1 and TRBJ1-4; unclear D gene. Trimming cost V 5 bases and J 0 bases, with 13 bases left between them. Germline V gene lookup returns CDR1 SQVTM and CDR2 ANQGSEA. The CDR3 length is 15 residues. In nucleotides, the CDR3 is TGCAGCGTTAGGGAGGGAAGAGCAACTAATGAAAAACTGTTTTTT. This encodes CSVREGRATNEKLFF. The variable domain in full, with the rest retrieved from reference TRBV29-1 and TRBJ1-4, is SAVISQKPSRDICQRGTSLTIQCQVDSQVTMMFWYRQQPGQSLTLIATANQGSEATYESGFVIDKFPISRPNLTFSTLTVSNMSPEDSSIYLCSVREGRATNEKLFFGSGTQLSVL.

In this sample, this clone turned up a few times. The V and J genes are TRBV7-9 and TRBJ2-7; no definite D call. V lost 2 bases and J lost 2, with 4 bases in between. Germline lookup yields CDR1 SEHNR and CDR2 FQNEAQ (reference sequence). The CDR3 contains 12 residues. The DNA of the CDR3 is TGTGCCAGCAGCTTATCTCCCTACGAGCAGTACTTC. Residues: CASSLSPYEQYF. The variable domain in full, completed from reference TRBV7-9 and TRBJ2-7, reads DTGVSQNPRHKITKRGQNVTFRCDPISEHNRLYWYRQTLGQGPEFLTYFQNEAQLEKSRLLSDRFSAERPKGSFSTLEIQRTEQGDSAMYLCASSLSPYEQYFGPGTRLTVT.

This clone was detected ten times or more. This chain links TRBV6-4 with TRBJ2-3; 10 positions agree with TRBD1. With V trimmed by 2 bases and J by 5 bases, 4 bases remained unmatched. Germline V gene lookup returns CDR1 MRHNA and CDR2 SNTAGT. CDR3 length equals 15 residues. The CDR3 sequence is CASSDGTGAGDTQYF. CDR3 coding DNA: TGTGCCAGCAGTGACGGGACAGGGGCAGGAGATACGCAGTATTTT.

The chain has TRBV6-5 and TRBJ2-6; no reliable D call. CDR1 is MNHEY, CDR2 SVGAGI, per germline. The CDR3 covers 16 residues. V was pared by 0 bases and J by 4 bases, with 10 bases between. The CDR3 loop is CASSYSIVEGANVLTF. The CDR3 bases are TGTGCCAGCAGTTACTCAATAGTGGAGGGGGCCAACGTCCTGACTTTC.

This clone was seen ten or more times. This sequence joins TRBV4-3 and TRBJ2-1; D unclear. V lost 2 bases to trimming and J lost 6 bases, with 8 bases between them. The CDR3 has 13 amino acids. Germline loops: CDR1 LGHNA, CDR2 YSLEER. The CDR3 region is CASSQFNGNEQFF. CDR3 nucleotide sequence: TGCGCCAGCAGCCAATTCAACGGCAATGAGCAGTTCTTC.

This clone was found a few times. The chain is built from TRBV23-1 and TRBJ2-5; D gene uncertain. TRBV23-1 is annotated as an ORF whose role is uncertain. CDR3 length: 14 residues. V lost 3 bases to trimming and J lost 2 bases, with 10 bases between them. CDR3 in amino acids: CASSHWQDQETQYF. In nucleotides, the CDR3 is TGCGCCAGCAGTCACTGGCAGGATCAAGAGACCCAGTACTTC.

The CDR3, as DNA: TGTGCCAGCAGTTACTCCGAAACAGAATATGGCTACACCTTC. It encodes CASSYSETEYGYTF. V usage is TRBV6-5 and J usage is TRBJ1-2; D is ambiguous. The CDR3 covers 14 residues. CDR1 is MNHEY and CDR2 is SVGAGI in the germline V gene. V was shortened by 0 bases and J by 5 bases, with 10 bases between the two germline ends.

The genes are TRBV30 and TRBJ2-7; either TRBD1 or TRBD2 may fit D (6 bases each). The germline CDR1 and CDR2 sequences are GTSNPN and SVGIG (reference sequence). CDR3 length: 12 residues. Trimming removed 2 bases at V and 6 bases at J, with 11 bases between. DNA of the CDR3: TGTGCCTGGAGTCCCACGGGGGCCGAGCAGTACTTC. This codes for CAWSPTGAEQYF. Full variable domain (rest looked up from reference TRBV30 and TRBJ2-7): SQTIHQWPATLVQPVGSPLSLECTVEGTSNPNLYWYRQAAGRGLQLLFYSVGIGQISSEVPQNLSASRPQDRQFILSSKKLLLSDSGFYLCAWSPTGAEQYFGPGTRLTVT.

This clone was found once. The chain employs TRBV30 and TRBJ1-2; D is ambiguous. The CDR3 spans 12 residues. V was shortened by 3 bases and J by 5 bases, with 10 bases between the two germline ends. Per germline, CDR1 GTSNPN and CDR2 SVGIG (reference sequence). For the CDR3, the DNA is TGTGCCTGGAGGGAGACCGCTTATGGCTACACCTTC. Its translation: CAWRETAYGYTF.

The genes are TRBV5-6 and TRBJ2-1, with 12 nucleotides matching TRBD2. Germline CDR1 reads SGHDT; CDR2 reads YYEEEE. The V gene end was trimmed by 4 bases and the J gene end by 7 bases; junction bases not matched to a gene: 9. This CDR3 region has 16 residues. The CDR3 spells CASSLTSGGLRNEQFF. Here the CDR3 DNA reads TGTGCCAGCAGCCTGACTAGCGGGGGCCTCCGTAATGAGCAGTTCTTC.

The CDR3 loop reads CAISESRGSIDGYTF. The CDR3 DNA reads as TGTGCCATCAGTGAGTCCAGGGGGTCGATAGATGGCTACACCTTC. The chain has TRBV10-3 and TRBJ1-2; 7 bases fit TRBD1. There are 15 residues in the CDR3. Trimming at V came to 0 bases and at J to 6 bases, leaving 7 bases not matched to a gene. CDR1 and CDR2 from the germline V gene are ENHRY and SYGVKD.

V is TRBV30 and J is TRBJ1-1; 10 bases match TRBD1. Trimming took 3 bases from V and 11 from J; bases not matched to a gene: 12. The CDR3 sequence is 14 residues long. Per the germline V gene, CDR1 is GTSNPN and CDR2 is SVGIG (reference sequence). CDR3 coding DNA: TGTGCCTGGAGCCGGGACAGGGGAAGTGGTTGGGCTTTCTTT. Amino acid sequence: CAWSRDRGSGWAFF.

This chain joins TRBV7-9 and TRBJ2-7; 7 nucleotides align to TRBD2. The CDR3 consists of 13 residues. Trimming cost V 4 bases and J 2 bases; bases outside gene matches: 2. From germline, CDR1 is SEHNR and CDR2 FQNEAQ (reference sequence). The CDR3 region has the DNA TGTGCCAGCAGCTCAGGACTAGCCTACGAGCAGTACTTC. Its translation is CASSSGLAYEQYF.

CDR3 protein: CASTNEGPFNEQFF. The CDR3 DNA is TGTGCCAGCACCAATGAGGGGCCGTTCAATGAGCAGTTCTTC. The chain is built from TRBV7-2 and TRBJ2-1; D possibly matches TRBD1 or TRBD2 (5 bases each). V was pared by 7 bases and J by 6 bases, with 16 bases between. Looked up from germline, CDR1 is SGHTA and CDR2 is FQGNSA. The CDR3 sequence is 14 residues long.

This clone was counted between two and nine times. The same CDR3 is also encoded by other DNA sequences in this sample. The V gene is TRBV29-1, the J gene TRBJ1-1; TRBD1 aligns across 7 bases. The V gene end was trimmed by 7 bases and the J gene end by 4 bases; junction bases not matched to a gene: 6. The CDR3 is made up of 12 amino acids. The V gene's germline CDR1 is SQVTM and CDR2 ANQGSEA. CDR3 loop: CSATPGGTEAFF. In DNA form, the CDR3 reads TGCAGCGCCACCCCAGGGGGCACTGAAGCTTTCTTT.

V gene TRBV10-3 combines with J gene TRBJ2-7; 9 bases align to TRBD1. Germline CDR1 and CDR2: ENHRY and SYGVKD. The V segment lost 6 bases and the J segment 0 bases; nucleotides outside the gene matches: 6. CDR3 length: 15 residues. CDR3 sequence (DNA): TGTGCCATCAGGACCGGGACAGGGAGCTCCTACGAGCAGTACTTC. It encodes CAIRTGTGSSYEQYF.

This rearrangement joins TRBV9 to TRBJ2-7; D is uncertain. Trimming stripped 4 bases from V and 3 bases from J, with 17 bases between. The germline CDR1 and CDR2 sequences are SGDLS and YYNGEE. The CDR3 is 15 amino acids. Written as DNA, the CDR3 is TGTGCCAGCAGCCCGGCCCCTTCCCCATACTACGAGCAGTACTTC. Its protein is CASSPAPSPYYEQYF.

Notes on this clone: The sample holds other DNA sequences that translate to the same CDR3. This chain uses TRBV4-3 with TRBJ1-5, with 7 bases matching TRBD1. CDR1 and CDR2 (germline): LGHNA, YSLEER. The length of the CDR3 is 14 residues. V gave up 0 bases and J gave up 5 bases; unmatched junction bases: 1. As DNA, the CDR3 is TGCGCCAGCAGCCAAGACACAGGGGATCAGCCCCAGCATTTT. Translation gives CASSQDTGDQPQHF.

This rearrangement joins TRBV29-1 to TRBJ2-5; possibly TRBD1 for D (5 bases). The J call is doubtful: the DNA matches TRBJ2-7 better. This CDR3 spans 13 amino acids. Germline V gene data show CDR1 as SQVTM and CDR2 as ANQGSEA. The CDR3 loop reads CSVEESQGYEQYF. The CDR3 DNA is TGCAGCGTTGAAGAGTCGCAGGGCTACGAGCAGTACTTC.

The chain couples TRBV2 to TRBJ1-5; 8 positions match TRBD1. The CDR3 extends over 16 amino acids. V lost 3 bases, J lost 4 bases, and 8 bases stayed unmatched. Germline V CDR1 and CDR2: SNHLY, FYNNEI. The CDR3 DNA reads TGTGCCAGCAGTGACCAGGGGGCGAGTACAAATCAGCCCCAGCATTTT. Protein product: CASSDQGASTNQPQHF.

V is TRBV6-1 and J is TRBJ2-1; perhaps TRBD1 as D (5 bases). Between the trimmed V and J ends, which lost 1 base and 3 bases, there was a span of 10 bases. The CDR3 is made up of 15 amino acids. The V gene's germline CDR1 is MNHNS and CDR2 SASEGT. The CDR3 nucleotides are TGTGCCAGCAGTGAAGACCCCACAGGCTACAATGAGCAGTTCTTC. Protein sequence: CASSEDPTGYNEQFF.

The chain has TRBV27 and TRBJ1-6, with TRBD1 as a possible D gene (5 bases). The CDR3 totals 16 residues. Germline V gives CDR1 MNHEY, CDR2 SMNVEV (reference sequence). V was shortened by 5 bases and J by 9 bases, with 20 bases between the two germline ends. Here the CDR3 DNA reads TGTGCCAGCAGTCCGCGGGGACCCCCGAACGTTTCACCCCTCCACTTT. Its protein product is CASSPRGPPNVSPLHF.

This clone was seen a few times. The chain employs TRBV6-5 and TRBJ1-2; no firm D call. The CDR3 runs 15 residues. V shed 4 bases and J shed 1 base, with 13 bases lying between them. CDR1 is MNHEY, CDR2 SVGAGI, per germline. As DNA, the CDR3 is TGTGCCAGCAGTTTCGGGCCCTCGTATAACTATGGCTACACCTTC. Its protein is CASSFGPSYNYGYTF.

Here the CDR3 reads CASSLGSGAGADTQYF. The CDR3 region has the DNA TGCGCCAGCAGCTTGGGGTCCGGGGCCGGGGCAGATACGCAGTATTTT. V usage is TRBV5-1 and J usage is TRBJ2-3, with D possibly called TRBD1 or TRBD2 (5 bases each). Germline V gene sequence: CDR1 SGHRS, CDR2 YFSETQ. V shed 0 bases and J shed 4 bases, with 15 bases lying between them. The CDR3 is made up of 16 amino acids.

A few counts support this clone. Written as DNA, the CDR3 is TGTGCCAGCAAGGACTTGGAGAACACCGGGGAGCTGTTTTTT. Translated: CASKDLENTGELFF. The rearrangement links TRBV13 to TRBJ2-2, with a possible D match to TRBD2 (5 bases). Germline CDR1 and CDR2: PRHDT and FYEKMQ (reference sequence). V lost 7 bases and J 1 base, leaving 10 bases between the germline ends. This CDR3 spans 14 amino acids.